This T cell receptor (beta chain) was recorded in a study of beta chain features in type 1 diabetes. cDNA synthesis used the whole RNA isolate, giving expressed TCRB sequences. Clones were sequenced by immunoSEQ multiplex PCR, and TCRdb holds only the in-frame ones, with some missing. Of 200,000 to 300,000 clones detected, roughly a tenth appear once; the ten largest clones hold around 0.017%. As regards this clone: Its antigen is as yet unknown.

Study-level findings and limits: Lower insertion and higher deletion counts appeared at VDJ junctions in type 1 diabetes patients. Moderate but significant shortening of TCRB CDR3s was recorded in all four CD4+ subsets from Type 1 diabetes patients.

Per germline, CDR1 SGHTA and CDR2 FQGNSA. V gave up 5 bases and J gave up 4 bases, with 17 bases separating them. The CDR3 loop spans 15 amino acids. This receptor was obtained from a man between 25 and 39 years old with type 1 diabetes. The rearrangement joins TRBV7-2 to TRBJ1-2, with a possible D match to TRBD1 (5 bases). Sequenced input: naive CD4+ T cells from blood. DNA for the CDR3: TGTGCCAGCAGCCCTCCCGGGGGGTTGAGCTATGGCTACACCTTC. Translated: CASSPPGGLSYGYTF.